The present TCR beta chain was sequenced within a study of T-cell memory formation after mild COVID-19. Study summary: Largely, the TCR clusters proved donor specific.

Overall study findings and caveats: That cross-reactive memory joined was suggested by some responding clones appearing in pre-infection memory.

Constant-segment primers and 5'RACE yielded cDNA libraries for TCR alpha and TCR beta, each carrying sample barcodes and UMIs. TCRdb reprocessed the 5' RACE reads with MiXCR, giving one entry per CDR3 protein. The table records over 300,000 distinct CDR3 sequences, roughly 19% of them present only once. The germline V gene encodes CDR1 SGHTA and CDR2 FQGNSA. The CDR3 runs to 18 residues. Trimming shortened V by 6 bases and J by 1 base, and 23 bases separated the two germline ends. In regard to this clonotype: Its target is not known.

The V call is TRBV7-2, the J call TRBJ2-3, with D possibly matching TRBD2 (5 bases). This clonotype was sampled from a man aged 18 to 35 who had mild COVID-19 (a few samples of this study predate the infection). Cell type and time point are not known. The sample comprised PBMCs or a T cell subset sorted from them (not recorded which). The CDR3 nucleotides read TGTGCCAGCAGTCGTCGGACTTTAGCTGGGCGGGGCACAGATACGCAGTATTTT. Translating gives CASSRRTLAGRGTDTQYF.